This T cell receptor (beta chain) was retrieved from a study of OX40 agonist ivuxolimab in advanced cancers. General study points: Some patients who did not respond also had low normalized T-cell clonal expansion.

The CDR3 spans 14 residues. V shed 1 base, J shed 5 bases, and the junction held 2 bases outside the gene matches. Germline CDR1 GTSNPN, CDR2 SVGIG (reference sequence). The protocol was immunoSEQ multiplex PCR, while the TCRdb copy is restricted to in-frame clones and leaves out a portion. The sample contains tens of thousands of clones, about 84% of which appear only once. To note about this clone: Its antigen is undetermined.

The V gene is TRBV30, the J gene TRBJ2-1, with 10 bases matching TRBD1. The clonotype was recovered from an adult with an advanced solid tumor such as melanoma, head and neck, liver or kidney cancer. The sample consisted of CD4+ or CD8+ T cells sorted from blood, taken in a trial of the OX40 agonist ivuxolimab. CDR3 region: CAWSAGTGDNEQFF. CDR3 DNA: TGTGCCTGGAGTGCCGGGACAGGGGACAATGAGCAGTTCTTC.